The 18 T cell receptor beta chains listed next were all sequenced from one sample in a study of CXCR3-negative and CXCR3-positive naive CD8 T cells. 5' RACE with UMI labels generated the TRB cDNA libraries. TCRdb reanalyzed the 5' RACE reads, giving one entry per CDR3 protein sequence and no DNA. The repertoire table contains approximately 100,000 distinct CDR3 sequences. For these receptors, no antigen is known. The study, taken as a whole, reports: Researchers report that CXCR3-positive naive cells carry more hydrophobic TRB CDR3s than CXCR3-negative naive cells.

The sequencing input was naive CXCR3+ CD8+ T cells from blood. Subset here: CD45RO-CCR7+CD27+CD95- naive CD8+ T cells expressing CXCR3 (TNR3+). All receptors derive from a human donor in good health. Some clones in this sample may be carry-over from other donors' samples.

The CDR3 loop reads CASSIGGYEQYF. This chain connects TRBV19 to TRBJ2-7; TCRdb's D call, TRBD2, is unchecked because there is no DNA. This CDR3 is 12 amino acids long. The germline gives CDR1 LNHDA, CDR2 SQIVND (reference sequence).

J is TRBJ1-5 and V is TRBV29-1; as DNA is missing, the TRBD1 call by TCRdb cannot be tested. Germline V gene sequence: CDR1 SQVTM, CDR2 ANQGSEA. This CDR3 is 14 amino acids long. The CDR3 loop is CSVSQGVGNQPQHF.

V usage is TRBV5-6 and J usage is TRBJ2-7; TCRdb lists TRBD2, though no DNA is available to test this call. The CDR3 runs 14 residues. Germline CDR1 SGHDT, CDR2 YYEEEE. The CDR3 spells CASSFSGDNYEQYF.

CDR3 sequence reads: CASSEVRNEQFF. V usage is TRBV6-1 and J usage is TRBJ2-1. CDR1 is MNHNS, CDR2 SASEGT, per germline. The CDR3 is 12 residues long.

V is TRBV28 and J is TRBJ2-1; TCRdb returns TRBD1, unconfirmable since there is no DNA. The germline V gene encodes CDR1 MDHEN and CDR2 SYDVKM. This CDR3 is built from 17 residues. The CDR3 is CASSIRDEANQRGKQFF.

The rearrangement joins TRBV6-5 to TRBJ2-1; TCRdb's assignment of TRBD2 cannot be checked, as there is no DNA. The CDR3 consists of 15 residues. CDR1 is MNHEY and CDR2 is SVGAGI in the germline V gene. The CDR3 is CAVGVLAGGPHEQFF.

The gene calls are TRBV12-3 or TRBV12-4 and TRBJ1-4. This CDR3 contains 12 residues. The CDR3 sequence: CASSFLEEKLFF.

CDR3 region: CSASAISGTVLQYF. V usage is TRBV20-1 and J usage is TRBJ2-4; with no DNA, the TCRdb D assignment of TRBD1 cannot be verified. Per the germline V gene, CDR1 is DFQATT and CDR2 is SNEGSKA (reference sequence). The CDR3 runs 14 residues.

The rearrangement joins TRBV7-2 to TRBJ2-3; TCRdb reports TRBD2, a call that lacks DNA to check it against. CDR1 SGHTA and CDR2 FQGNSA come from the germline V gene. The CDR3 totals 15 residues. CDR3 loop: CASSRTSGAPDTQYF.

The chain links TRBV29-1 to TRBJ2-1; checking the TCRdb D call of TRBD1 is not possible without DNA. This CDR3 spans 14 amino acids. The germline V gene has CDR1 SQVTM and CDR2 ANQGSEA. The CDR3 is CSVPLDRFINEQFF.

This sequence joins TRBV28 and TRBJ1-2. In germline, CDR1 is MDHEN, CDR2 SYDVKM. This CDR3 has 15 amino acids. The CDR3 reads CASSPLPSPGDGYTF.

CDR3 region: CASRSTYGRFDEQYF. The chain uses TRBV5-1 and TRBJ2-7; the D gene TCRdb calls, TRBD1, cannot be checked with no DNA. The germline V gene encodes CDR1 SGHRS and CDR2 YFSETQ. The CDR3 has 15 amino acids.

The chain recombines TRBV29-1 with TRBJ2-7; TCRdb indicates TRBD1, and absent DNA this call remains unverified. This CDR3 region has 12 residues. The germline V gene encodes CDR1 SQVTM and CDR2 ANQGSEA. CDR3: CSVQGANYEQYF.

This chain joins TRBV7-2 and TRBJ2-3; TCRdb's D gene call, TRBD2, goes unchecked for lack of DNA. CDR1 is SGHTA, CDR2 FQGNSA, per germline. The CDR3 is 17 amino acids. The CDR3: CASSTPLAGGDTDTQYF.

This chain uses TRBV4-3 with TRBJ2-2. The CDR3 contains 14 residues. The germline gives CDR1 LGHNA, CDR2 YSLEER. The CDR3 spells CASSQELNTGELFF.

The chain joins TRBV20-1 to TRBJ2-3; lacking DNA, the TRBD2 call made by TCRdb goes unchecked. Per germline, CDR1 DFQATT and CDR2 SNEGSKA (reference sequence). The length of the CDR3 is 18 residues. CDR3 amino acids: CSARPRTSGNTKRDTQYF.

This chain connects TRBV7-9 to TRBJ2-7; TCRdb's D gene call, TRBD1, goes unchecked for lack of DNA. CDR1 SEHNR and CDR2 FQNEAQ come from the germline V gene (reference sequence). There are 14 residues in the CDR3. Here the CDR3 reads CASSSGTGGREQYF.

The chain carries TRBV29-1 and TRBJ2-7; TCRdb gives TRBD1 as the D gene, but with no DNA this cannot be confirmed. CDR1 is SQVTM and CDR2 is ANQGSEA in the germline V gene. The length of the CDR3 is 13 residues. The CDR3 here is CSVEWGTSYEQYF.